This T cell receptor (beta chain) was sequenced in a study of T-cell reconstitution after alpha-beta-depleted transplantation in children. The table lists this clonotype with many counts. V trimming: 6 bases; J trimming: 4 bases; junction bases outside the gene matches: 9. The CDR3 spans 15 residues. Preparation of the TCRbeta library was carried out with unique molecular identifiers. TCRdb re-called the PCR reads with MiXCR, one entry per CDR3 protein. The sample carries about 230,000 distinct CDR3 sequences, 8.5% to 10% recorded once. The sequences come from PBMCs from the stem cell graft donor, collected from the stem cell graft. The source is a human donor who donated a stem cell graft to a child with acute lymphoblastic leukemia. The rearrangement joins TRBV12-3 or TRBV12-4 to TRBJ1-3, with 7 bases aligning to TRBD1. CDR3 sequence: CASREPGQKGNTIYF. The CDR3 DNA follows: TGTGCCAGCAGGGAACCGGGACAGAAAGGAAACACCATATATTTT.